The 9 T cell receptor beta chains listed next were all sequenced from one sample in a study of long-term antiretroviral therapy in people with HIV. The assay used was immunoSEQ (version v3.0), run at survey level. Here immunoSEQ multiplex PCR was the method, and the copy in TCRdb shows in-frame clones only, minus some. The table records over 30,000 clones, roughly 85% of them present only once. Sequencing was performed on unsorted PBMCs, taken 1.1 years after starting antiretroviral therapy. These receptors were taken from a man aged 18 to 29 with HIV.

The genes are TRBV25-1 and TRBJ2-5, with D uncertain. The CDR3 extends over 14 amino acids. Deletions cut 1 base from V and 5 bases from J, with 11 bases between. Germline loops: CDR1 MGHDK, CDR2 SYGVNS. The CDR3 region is CASSEWASAETQYF. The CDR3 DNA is TGTGCCAGCAGTGAATGGGCTTCAGCGGAGACCCAGTACTTC.

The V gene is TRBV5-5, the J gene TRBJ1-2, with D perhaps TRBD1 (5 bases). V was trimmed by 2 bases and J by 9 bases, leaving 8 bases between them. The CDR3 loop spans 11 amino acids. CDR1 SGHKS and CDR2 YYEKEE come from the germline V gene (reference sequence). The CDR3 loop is CASSLDRRYTF. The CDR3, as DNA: TGTGCCAGCAGCTTAGACAGACGCTACACCTTC.

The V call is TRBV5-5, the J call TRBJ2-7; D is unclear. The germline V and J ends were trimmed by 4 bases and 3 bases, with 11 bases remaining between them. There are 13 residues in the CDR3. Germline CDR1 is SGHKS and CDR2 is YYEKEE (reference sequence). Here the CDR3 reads CASSPVRFYEQYF. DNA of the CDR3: TGTGCCAGCAGCCCCGTCCGATTCTACGAGCAGTACTTC.

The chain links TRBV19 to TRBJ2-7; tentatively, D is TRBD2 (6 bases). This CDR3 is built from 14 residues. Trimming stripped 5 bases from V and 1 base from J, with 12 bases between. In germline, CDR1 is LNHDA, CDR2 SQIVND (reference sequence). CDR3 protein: CASSAGLNSYEQYF. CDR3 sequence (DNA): TGTGCCAGTAGTGCGGGACTCAATTCCTACGAGCAGTACTTC.

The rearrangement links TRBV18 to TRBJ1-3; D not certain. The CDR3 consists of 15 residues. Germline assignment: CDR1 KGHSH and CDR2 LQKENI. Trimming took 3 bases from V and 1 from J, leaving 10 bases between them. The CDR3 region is CASSPSGSSGNTIYF. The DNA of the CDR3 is TGTGCCAGCTCACCCTCGGGTTCTTCTGGAAACACCATATATTTT.

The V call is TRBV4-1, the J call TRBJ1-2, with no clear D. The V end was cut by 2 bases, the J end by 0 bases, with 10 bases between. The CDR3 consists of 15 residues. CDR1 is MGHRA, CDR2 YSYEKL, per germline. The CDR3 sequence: CASSQTTITNYGYTF. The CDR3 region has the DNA TGCGCCAGCAGCCAAACTACAATTACTAACTATGGCTACACCTTC.

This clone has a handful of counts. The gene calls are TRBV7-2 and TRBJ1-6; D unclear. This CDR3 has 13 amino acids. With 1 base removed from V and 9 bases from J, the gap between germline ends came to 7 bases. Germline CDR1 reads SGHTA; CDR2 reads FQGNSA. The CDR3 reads CASSLDGFSPLHF. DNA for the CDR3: TGTGCCAGCAGCTTAGATGGGTTTTCACCCCTCCACTTT. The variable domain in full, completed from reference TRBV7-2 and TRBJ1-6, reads GAGVSQSPSNKVTEKGKDVELRCDPISGHTALYWYRQSLGQGLEFLIYFQGNSAPDKSGLPSDRFSAERTGGSVSTLTIQRTQQEDSAVYLCASSLDGFSPLHFGNGTRLTVT.

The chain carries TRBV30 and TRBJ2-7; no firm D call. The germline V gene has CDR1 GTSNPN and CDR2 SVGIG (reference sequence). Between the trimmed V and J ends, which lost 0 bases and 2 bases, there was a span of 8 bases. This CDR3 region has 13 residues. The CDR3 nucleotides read TGTGCCTGGAGTGTGACCGACCCCTACGAGCAGTACTTC. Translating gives CAWSVTDPYEQYF.

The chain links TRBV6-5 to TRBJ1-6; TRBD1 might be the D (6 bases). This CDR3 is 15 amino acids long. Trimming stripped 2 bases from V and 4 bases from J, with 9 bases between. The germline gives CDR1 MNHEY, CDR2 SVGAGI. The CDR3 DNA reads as TGTGCCAGCAGTTACCTACAGGGTTATAATTCACCCCTCCACTTT. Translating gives CASSYLQGYNSPLHF.